This entry lists 8 T cell receptor beta chains sequenced from one sample in a study of response to subunit inactivated influenza vaccine. From the RT-PCR reads, TCRdb called clonotypes with MiXCR, one entry per CDR3 protein. The sample shows around 530,000 distinct CDR3 sequences, 16% of them seen only once. Sequenced here: CD4+ T cells sorted from PBMCs, sampled 23 months after vaccination. These receptors originate from a man between 50 and 75 years old who received an inactivated influenza vaccine.

This clonotype was observed a handful of times. The rearrangement links TRBV12-3 or TRBV12-4 to TRBJ2-4, with TRBD2 matching 9 bases. V shed 1 base and J 6 bases; nucleotides not matched to a gene: 10. The CDR3 is made up of 17 amino acids. Written as DNA, the CDR3 is TGTGCCAGCAGTTTAGGGAGTAGCGGGAGATCCACAAACATTCAGTACTTC. It specifies CASSLGSSGRSTNIQYF.

V usage is TRBV27 and J usage is TRBJ2-1; D may be TRBD1 (5 bases). Looked up from germline, CDR1 is MNHEY and CDR2 is SMNVEV (reference sequence). This CDR3 is 13 amino acids long. V lost 4 bases to trimming and J lost 9 bases, with 13 bases between them. CDR3 DNA sequence: TGTGCCAGCAGTTGGCAGGGTTCTAGTGAGCAGTTCTTC. Translation gives CASSWQGSSEQFF.

This clonotype was counted only a few times. The gene calls are TRBV5-6 and TRBJ2-1; TRBD2 agrees at 10 bases. CDR1 is SGHDT and CDR2 is YYEEEE in the germline V gene. V was clipped by 4 bases and J by 4 bases; unmatched bases: 8. The CDR3 sequence is 16 residues long. This CDR3 reads CASSPQGLARYNEQFF. In DNA form, the CDR3 reads TGTGCCAGCAGCCCGCAGGGACTAGCGAGATACAATGAGCAGTTCTTC.

Relative to its sample, this clonotype is medium-sized. This rearrangement joins TRBV10-3 to TRBJ1-2, with 7 bases identical to TRBD1. This CDR3 has 11 amino acids. V trimming: 7 bases; J trimming: 7 bases; junction bases outside the gene matches: 3. Germline CDR1 ENHRY, CDR2 SYGVKD. CDR3 in amino acids: CAITEGAGYTF. CDR3 nucleotides: TGTGCCATCACGGAGGGGGCTGGCTACACCTTC.

The sample holds a few counts of this clonotype. The chain employs TRBV20-1 and TRBJ2-1; 10 bases line up with TRBD2. V trimming: 0 bases; J trimming: 7 bases; junction bases outside the gene matches: 3. Germline CDR1 is DFQATT and CDR2 is SNEGSKA (reference sequence). The CDR3 consists of 14 residues. The CDR3 loop is CSARDSGGMNEQFF. In DNA, the CDR3 is TGCAGTGCTAGAGATAGCGGGGGGATGAATGAGCAGTTCTTC.

This clonotype was recorded a few times. V and J are TRBV20-1 and TRBJ1-1; a weak D match, TRBD1 (6 bases). The CDR3 consists of 14 residues. CDR1 is DFQATT, CDR2 SNEGSKA, per germline (reference sequence). V dropped 4 bases and J dropped 3 bases, with 15 bases sitting between them. The chain's CDR3 is CSAITGTFHTEAFF. The CDR3 DNA reads as TGCAGTGCTATTACCGGGACATTTCACACTGAAGCTTTCTTT.

The V call is TRBV11-2, the J call TRBJ1-1, with D maybe TRBD1 (5 bases). This CDR3 has 15 amino acids. CDR1 and CDR2 (germline): SGHAT, FQNNGV. The ends were cut back, 1 base at V and 0 bases at J, with 9 bases in the middle. This chain's CDR3 is CASSLAQAVNTEAFF. DNA for the CDR3: TGTGCCAGCAGCTTAGCACAGGCGGTGAACACTGAAGCTTTCTTT.

The chain carries TRBV28 and TRBJ2-5, with a tentative D call TRBD2 (6 bases). This CDR3 has 13 amino acids. Trimming took 6 bases from V and 5 from J, leaving 13 bases between them. Germline V CDR1 and CDR2: MDHEN, SYDVKM. The CDR3 reads CASSRTIRETQYF. The CDR3 DNA follows: TGTGCCAGCAGCCGGACTATTCGGGAGACCCAGTACTTC.